These 24 T cell receptor beta chains were all obtained from the same sample, sequenced in a study of tumor-infiltrating lymphocytes in primary liver carcinoma. cDNA specific to TCR beta was made from approximately 0.55 ug of total RNA, with a constant-region primer employed for priming. It was through three nested multiplex PCR rounds of slightly modified ARM-PCR that TCR beta libraries arose. Running 10 cycles apiece, the first two PCR rounds relied on TRBV1-TRBV30 forward primers together with a C-beta reverse primer. MiXCR, applied by TCRdb to the multiplex PCR reads, yields one record per CDR3 protein. The sample lists about 120,000 distinct CDR3 sequences, less than 75% seen once, with over 8% in the top ten. Co-extracting RNA and DNA was done with 20-30 mg of unsorted bulk tissue as input. The source material was tumor-adjacent normal liver tissue. Every receptor here comes from a woman aged 60-75 years with primary liver carcinoma and hepatitis B virus infection.

This clonotype came up a few times. This chain links TRBV11-2 with TRBJ2-3; TRBD2 matches 12 bases. The CDR3 loop spans 16 amino acids. Germline CDR1 SGHAT, CDR2 FQNNGV. CDR3 nucleotides: TGTGATAGCAGCGCGGGACTAGCGGGTATTGTTGATACGCAGTATTTT. Translated: CDSSAGLAGIVDTQYF.

The rearrangement uses TRBV11-2 and TRBJ2-5, with TRBD1 matching over 7 bases. This CDR3 is 14 amino acids long. With V trimmed by 8 bases and J by 5 bases, 11 bases remained unmatched. The germline CDR1 and CDR2 sequences are SGHAT and FQNNGV. In DNA form, the CDR3 reads TGTGCCAGCTGTTTACAGGGGCTAGGGGAGACCCAGTACTTC. Its protein is CASCLQGLGETQYF. Full variable domain (rest looked up from reference TRBV11-2 and TRBJ2-5): EAGVAQSPRYKIIEKRQSVAFWCNPISGHATLYWYQQILGQGPKLLIQFQNNGVVDDSQLPKDRFSAERLKGVDSTLKIQPAKLEDSAVYLCASCLQGLGETQYFGPGTRLLVL.

Sample share makes this clonotype medium-sized (0.01 to 0.1%). The V call is TRBV28, the J call TRBJ2-4, with a possible D match to TRBD2 (7 bases). V was trimmed by 7 bases and J by 0 bases, leaving 10 bases between them. This CDR3 has 14 residues. CDR1 is MDHEN and CDR2 is SYDVKM in the germline V gene. CDR3 sequence (DNA): TGTGCCAGCATCGGGGGGCTAGCCAAAAACATTCAGTACTTC. Its translation: CASIGGLAKNIQYF. The whole variable domain, remainder taken from reference TRBV28 and TRBJ2-4, is DVKVTQSSRYLVKRTGEKVFLECVQDMDHENMFWYRQDPGLGLRLIYFSYDVKMKEKGDIPEGYSVSREKKERFSLILESASTNQTSMYLCASIGGLAKNIQYFGAGTRLSVL.

In this sample, this clonotype turned up many times. V gene TRBV2 combines with J gene TRBJ1-5; 9 nucleotides match TRBD1. The CDR3 totals 16 residues. Germline CDR1 is SNHLY and CDR2 is FYNNEI. The V segment lost 5 bases and the J segment 3 bases; nucleotides outside the gene matches: 8. The CDR3 protein is CASSRTGGADNQPQHF. CDR3 nucleotide sequence: TGTGCCAGCAGTAGAACAGGGGGCGCGGACAATCAGCCCCAGCATTTT. The entire variable domain, with the rest obtained from reference TRBV2 and TRBJ1-5, is as follows: EPEVTQTPSHQVTQMGQEVILRCVPISNHLYFYWYRQILGQKVEFLVSFYNNEISEKSEIFDDQFSVERPDGSNFTLKIRSTKLEDSAMYFCASSRTGGADNQPQHFGDGTRLSIL.

Concerning this clonotype: The junction differs from germline at one of its ends, possibly a read error. The rearrangement joins TRBV28 to TRBJ1-1; tentative D call: TRBD1 (6 bases). The germline V gene encodes CDR1 MDHEN and CDR2 SYDVKM. This CDR3 has 15 residues. The CDR3 DNA follows: TGTGCCAGCATGTGGGGGGGCGCGTATAGTACTGGAGCTTTCTTT. Amino acid sequence: CASMWGGAYSTGAFF.

In its sample, this clonotype was seen many times. The genes are TRBV12-5 and TRBJ2-1; 9 positions agree with TRBD1. V gave up 4 bases and J gave up 5 bases; unmatched junction bases: 6. Germline V gene lookup returns CDR1 LGHNT and CDR2 FRNRAP. The CDR3 has 15 amino acids. The CDR3 spells CASGSGQGLNNEQFF. CDR3 sequence (DNA): TGTGCTAGTGGTTCCGGACAGGGGCTTAACAATGAGCAGTTCTTC.

In regard to this clonotype: This is likely a read error, given that the CDR3 carries no conserved phenylalanine or tryptophan at its end. The V and J genes are TRBV29-1 and TRBJ1-6, with D tentatively TRBD1 (5 bases). Trimming removed 7 bases from V and 9 bases from J, with 16 bases in between. Germline V gene lookup returns CDR1 SQVTM and CDR2 ANQGSEA. The CDR3 totals 13 residues. The CDR3 sequence is CSAGHGGISPLHL. The CDR3 DNA reads TGCAGCGCCGGACATGGTGGGATTTCACCCCTCCACCTT.

On this clonotype itself: One end of the junction does not line up with germline, which may come from a read error. This chain links TRBV11-2 with TRBJ2-1; the match to TRBD2 covers 7 bases. CDR1 is SGHAT, CDR2 FQNNGV, per germline. The CDR3 has 17 amino acids. The CDR3 DNA is TGTGCCATCAGCTTAGTTTTGGGCGGGAGTCGATACAATGAGCAGTTCTTC. Protein sequence: CAISLVLGGSRYNEQFF.

J is TRBJ1-5 and V is TRBV11-3; D remains ambiguous. The CDR3 contains 18 residues. From germline, CDR1 is SGHNT and CDR2 YENEEA. Trimming shortened V by 5 bases and J by 3 bases, and 23 bases separated the two germline ends. The CDR3 region has the DNA TGTGCCAGCAGCCCCAATGGTATGGGCAGCGGGGTCAATCAGCCCCAGCATTTT. It translates to CASSPNGMGSGVNQPQHF.

Concerning this clonotype: This may arise from a read error, as a much more abundant clone is one base away. The rearrangement links TRBV7-9 to TRBJ1-2; D ambiguous. Germline V gene data show CDR1 as SEHNR and CDR2 as FQNEAQ (reference sequence). The CDR3 is 15 residues long. V was cut by 6 bases and J by 5 bases, with 19 bases left in between. The CDR3 loop is CASSEMGSRRYGYTF. CDR3 DNA: TGTGCCAGCAGTGAGATGGGATCGAGACGGTATGGCTACACCTTC.

This chain uses TRBV6-6 with TRBJ2-7, with D maybe TRBD1 (6 bases). The V gene lost 4 bases and the J gene lost 6 bases, with 22 bases spanning the gap. The germline CDR1 and CDR2 sequences are MNHNY and SVGAGI (reference sequence). The CDR3 covers 16 residues. DNA for the CDR3: TGTGCCAGCAGTTCGCCCATGGCAGGGGAGAGCGTCGAGCAGTACTTC. Translation gives CASSSPMAGESVEQYF.

This clonotype was counted ten times or more. The chain recombines TRBV12-3 or TRBV12-4 with TRBJ2-1; 12 bases line up with TRBD1. Trimming removed 5 bases from V and 9 bases from J; junction bases left unmatched: 11. The CDR3 extends over 16 amino acids. CDR3 protein: CASSLARDRGLGEQFF. Here the CDR3 DNA reads TGTGCCAGCAGTCTCGCCCGGGACAGGGGGCTAGGTGAGCAGTTCTTC.

There are many counts of this clonotype. The V and J genes are TRBV5-1 and TRBJ2-1; 10 nucleotides match TRBD2. Germline-derived CDR1 and CDR2 are SGHRS and YFSETQ. The J segment lost 7 bases and the V segment lost 4 bases, leaving 14 bases of the junction unmatched. This CDR3 spans 17 amino acids. The CDR3 sequence is CASSVGSLAGAGNEQFF. CDR3 sequence (DNA): TGCGCCAGCAGCGTGGGCTCCCTAGCGGGAGCTGGTAATGAGCAGTTCTTC.

Note on this clonotype: The junction shows a germline mismatch at one end, possibly a read error. The J gene is TRBJ2-4, the V gene TRBV5-1; possible D gene TRBD2, 5 bases. The germline gives CDR1 SGHRS, CDR2 YFSETQ. The CDR3 has 16 residues. CDR3 in amino acids: CASSLSSLPAKIIQYF. CDR3 sequence (DNA): TGCGCCAGCAGCTTATCTAGCCTTCCGGCCAAAATCATTCAGTACTTC.

The V and J genes are TRBV7-8 and TRBJ2-1, with 11 bases matching TRBD2. The CDR3 spans 17 residues. Looked up from germline, CDR1 is SGHVS and CDR2 is FQNEAQ. Germline trimming cut 3 bases from V and 7 bases from J; bases unmatched to any gene: 11. CDR3 residues: CASSLSPSGRFGNEQFF. The CDR3 nucleotides are TGTGCCAGCAGCTTGTCCCCTAGCGGGAGGTTTGGGAATGAGCAGTTCTTC.

A remark on this clonotype: The junction departs from the called germline gene at one end, perhaps through a read error. The CDR3 DNA reads as TGTGCCAGCAGCCAAGTGGGCGGAACTGGCCTTGGTGAGCGGTTCTTC. It specifies CASSQVGGTGLGERFF. This chain uses TRBV14 with TRBJ2-1; D remains unclear. This CDR3 spans 16 amino acids. Germline V CDR1 and CDR2: SGHDN, FVKESK.

This clonotype was found many times. This sequence joins TRBV30 and TRBJ2-4; 8 positions match TRBD2. The J segment lost 4 bases and the V segment lost 1 base, leaving 3 bases of the junction unmatched. Looked up from germline, CDR1 is GTSNPN and CDR2 is SVGIG (reference sequence). The CDR3 totals 14 residues. The CDR3, as DNA: TGTGCCTGGAGTGCGGGACTAGAAAAAAACATTCAGTACTTC. It specifies CAWSAGLEKNIQYF.

The rearrangement joins TRBV5-6 to TRBJ2-7; TRBD2 is a possible D gene (5 bases). The germline V gene encodes CDR1 SGHDT and CDR2 YYEEEE. The CDR3 length is 14 residues. The V end was cut by 1 base, the J end by 11 bases, with 19 bases between. The CDR3 DNA follows: TGTGCCAGCAGCTTGAGAGACTGGAGCGGCGCCAAGTACTTC. Translation gives CASSLRDWSGAKYF.

This clonotype showed up just once. It may be a read error: a sequence one base away is much more abundant. The chain has TRBV28 and TRBJ2-1, with D possibly being TRBD2 (7 bases). CDR3 length: 11 residues. Germline values: CDR1 MDHEN, CDR2 SYDVKM. CDR3 amino acids: CASSLEGGEIF. DNA for the CDR3: TGTGCCAGCAGTTTGGAGGGGGGGGAGATCTTC.

This clonotype was recorded at least ten times. The chain carries TRBV5-1 and TRBJ2-7, with 9 nucleotides matching TRBD1. Germline-derived CDR1 and CDR2 are SGHRS and YFSETQ. The length of the CDR3 is 13 residues. The junction had 4 bases not matched to a gene; V was cut back by 3 bases and J by 6 bases. In nucleotides, the CDR3 is TGCGCCAGCAGCTCCGGGACAGGGATCGAGCAGTACTTC. Residues: CASSSGTGIEQYF.

This rearrangement joins TRBV28 to TRBJ2-1, with TRBD2 matching over 7 bases. This CDR3 spans 15 amino acids. Germline V gene sequence: CDR1 MDHEN, CDR2 SYDVKM. The junction had 13 bases not matched to a gene; V was cut back by 3 bases and J by 11 bases. In DNA form, the CDR3 reads TGTGCCAGCAGTTTGGAGACTAGCAGGAGGGATAAGCAGTTCTTC. It specifies CASSLETSRRDKQFF. Variable domain in full (rest from reference TRBV28 and TRBJ2-1): DVKVTQSSRYLVKRTGEKVFLECVQDMDHENMFWYRQDPGLGLRLIYFSYDVKMKEKGDIPEGYSVSREKKERFSLILESASTNQTSMYLCASSLETSRRDKQFFGPGTRLTVL.

This clonotype occurred many times. The chain couples TRBV6-2 or TRBV6-3 to TRBJ2-1; 9 bases map to TRBD1. With V trimmed by 6 bases and J by 0 bases, 3 bases remained unmatched. CDR3 length: 15 residues. Germline CDR1 reads MNHEY; CDR2 reads SVGEGT. The CDR3 loop reads CASRGTGRSYNEQFF. As DNA, the CDR3 is TGTGCCAGCAGGGGGACAGGGCGCTCCTACAATGAGCAGTTCTTC.

Only a few counts were recorded for this clonotype. Being one base from a much bigger clone, this may be a read error. The chain is built from TRBV14 and TRBJ2-5, with D unclear. The germline V gene has CDR1 SGHDN and CDR2 FVKESK. This CDR3 spans 15 amino acids. CDR3: CVSSQVSTQQETQYF. The CDR3 nucleotides are TGTGTCAGCAGCCAAGTATCTACACAGCAAGAGACCCAGTACTTC.

This clonotype has just one count. The germline gene is not matched at one end of the junction; a read error may be the cause. The chain joins TRBV4-1 to TRBJ1-2; TRBD1 agrees at 7 bases. CDR1 is MGHRA, CDR2 YSYEKL, per germline. The length of the CDR3 is 15 residues. Here the CDR3 DNA reads TGTGCCAACAGCCAAGATGGAGGGGGCGCGGGAGGCTACACCTTC. Its translation: CANSQDGGGAGGYTF.